The clone carrying this T cell receptor (beta chain) was found many times. The data were obtained in a study of T cells after yellow fever vaccination. From the 5' RACE reads, TCRdb called clonotypes with MiXCR, one entry per CDR3 protein. The sample has some 100,000 distinct CDR3 sequences; roughly 8.2% are singletons. Sequencing was performed on CD8+ T cells not binding an NS4B(214-222) dextramer, sorted from PBMCs, taken roughly 15 days after the first yellow fever vaccination. The TCR comes from a man aged 18 to 30 who received the YFV17D yellow fever vaccine.

The CDR3 sequence is CASSQDGWTGTYNEQFF. CDR3 coding DNA: TGCGCCAGCAGCCAAGATGGCTGGACAGGGACATACAATGAGCAGTTCTTC. The chain joins TRBV4-3 to TRBJ2-1; 8 nucleotides match TRBD1. CDR1 is LGHNA, CDR2 YSLEER, per germline. CDR3 length: 17 residues. V gave up 0 bases and J gave up 4 bases; unmatched junction bases: 8.